This note documents a single T cell receptor (beta chain) sequence. Its cognate antigen is unknown. The CDR3 consists of 15 residues. From germline, CDR1 is MDHEN and CDR2 SYDVKM. V shed 6 bases and J shed 3 bases, with 18 bases lying between them. This sample was taken from a study of OX40 agonist ivuxolimab in advanced cancers. Study as a whole: The dose-escalation cohort had hepatocellular carcinoma, melanoma, renal cell or head and neck cancer. Participants could have had prior anti-PD-1, anti-PD-L1 or anti-CTLA-4 therapy, and 40% had some.

Sequencing was performed with immunoSEQ multiplex PCR; in TCRdb, only in-frame clones are kept and a portion is missing. The sample holds 75,000 to 90,000 clones, 85% seen once. General study points: In the 0.1-3.0 mg/kg groups, partial responders showed among the lowest expansion.

This sequence joins TRBV28 and TRBJ2-7; D tentatively fits TRBD1 or TRBD2 (6 bases each). The receptor comes from an adult with an advanced solid tumor such as melanoma, head and neck, liver or kidney cancer. Sequences were derived from CD4+ or CD8+ T cells sorted from blood, sampled in a trial of the OX40 agonist ivuxolimab. The CDR3 protein is CASSKARGGRYEQYF. For the CDR3, the DNA is TGTGCCAGCAGCAAGGCCCGAGGGGGGCGCTACGAGCAGTACTTC. Combining the CDR3 with reference TRBV28 and TRBJ2-7 gives the whole variable domain DVKVTQSSRYLVKRTGEKVFLECVQDMDHENMFWYRQDPGLGLRLIYFSYDVKMKEKGDIPEGYSVSREKKERFSLILESASTNQTSMYLCASSKARGGRYEQYFGPGTRLTVT.